The clone carrying this T cell receptor beta chain was recorded only once. One end of the junction is discordant with germline, which a read error may explain. As originally analysed: Nucleated cell counts were estimated from reference gene primer amplification. Profiled with immunoSEQ multiplex PCR; TCRdb holds only in-frame clones, not every one. D and trimming come from the DNA, and the V and J calls and clone size come from that table. The table has around 280,000 clones, approximately 91% seen once. There are 14 residues in the CDR3. Per germline, CDR1 MNHNY and CDR2 SVGAGI (reference sequence). A Seattle source enrolled patients during active infection and followed them longitudinally. The data are from a study of blood T cell repertoires in COVID-19. Turning to the study itself: Donors in the United States, Italy and Spain gave samples during acute or convalescent COVID-19.

This receptor was obtained from a woman between 25 and 40 years old with COVID-19, enrolled during active disease. Sample: peripheral blood. This rearrangement joins TRBV6-6 to TRBJ2-7, with TRBD2 matching over 8 bases. As DNA, the CDR3 is TGTGCCAGCAGTTACTCCGAGACCGGGACTAGTTGTGACTTC. This encodes CASSYSETGTSCDF.